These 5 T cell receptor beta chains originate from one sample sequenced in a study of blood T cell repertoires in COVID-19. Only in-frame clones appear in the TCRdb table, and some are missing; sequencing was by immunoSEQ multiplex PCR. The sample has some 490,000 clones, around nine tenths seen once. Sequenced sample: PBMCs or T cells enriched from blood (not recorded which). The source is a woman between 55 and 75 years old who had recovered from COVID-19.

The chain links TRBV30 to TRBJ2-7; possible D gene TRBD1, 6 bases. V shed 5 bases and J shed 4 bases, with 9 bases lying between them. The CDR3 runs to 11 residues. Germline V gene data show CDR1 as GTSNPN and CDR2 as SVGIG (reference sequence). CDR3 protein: CAWSGVYEQYF. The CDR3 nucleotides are TGTGCCTGGTCAGGGGTATACGAGCAGTACTTC.

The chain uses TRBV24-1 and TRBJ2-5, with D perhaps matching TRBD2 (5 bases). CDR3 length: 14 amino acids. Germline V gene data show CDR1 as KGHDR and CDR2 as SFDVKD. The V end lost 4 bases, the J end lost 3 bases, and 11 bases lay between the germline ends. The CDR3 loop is CATSDRRAEETQYF. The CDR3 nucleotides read TGTGCCACCAGTGACCGAAGAGCGGAAGAGACCCAGTACTTC.

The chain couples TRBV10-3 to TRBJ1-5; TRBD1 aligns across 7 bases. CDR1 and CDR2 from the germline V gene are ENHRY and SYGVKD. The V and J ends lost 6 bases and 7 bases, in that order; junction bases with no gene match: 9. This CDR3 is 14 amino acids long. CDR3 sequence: CAIRGDSEGQPQHF. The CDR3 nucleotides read TGTGCCATCAGGGGGGACAGTGAGGGACAGCCCCAGCATTTT.

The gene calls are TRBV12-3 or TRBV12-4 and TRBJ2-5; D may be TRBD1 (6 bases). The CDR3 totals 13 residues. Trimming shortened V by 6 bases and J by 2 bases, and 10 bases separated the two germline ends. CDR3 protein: CASSGQLQETQYF. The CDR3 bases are TGTGCCAGCAGCGGACAGTTACAAGAGACCCAGTACTTC.

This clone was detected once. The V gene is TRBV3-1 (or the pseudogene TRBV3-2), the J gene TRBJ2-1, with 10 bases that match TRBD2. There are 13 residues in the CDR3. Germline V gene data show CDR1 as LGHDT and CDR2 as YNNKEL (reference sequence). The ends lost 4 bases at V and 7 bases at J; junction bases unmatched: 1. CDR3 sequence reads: CASSLAGGNEQFF. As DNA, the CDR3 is TGTGCCAGCAGCCTAGCGGGGGGAAATGAGCAGTTCTTC.